This TCR beta chain comes out of a study of T-cell reconstitution after alpha-beta-depleted transplantation in children. Study-level results: T-cell counts and diversity at one year post-transplant came mainly from newly produced T cells. Reports say that about two months after transplant, the alpha-beta T cells came out of several hundred graft clones that had expanded.

Unique molecular identifiers were incorporated during preparation of the TCRbeta library. A single record per CDR3 protein comes from TCRdb applying MiXCR to the PCR reads. Of some 840,000 distinct CDR3 sequences in the sample, roughly 15% were seen once. The CDR3 has 14 residues. V was shortened by 4 bases and J by 1 base, with 11 bases between the two germline ends. About this clonotype itself: Its antigen is not known.

V gene TRBV12-3 or TRBV12-4 combines with J gene TRBJ2-7; perhaps TRBD2 as D (7 bases). This sequence was found in a male patient aged 10 to 17 who had a stem cell transplant for acute lymphoblastic leukemia, so the T cells may come from the graft donor. The sequences come from PBMCs, mostly from graft donor cells, collected 360 days after TCRalphabeta/CD19-depleted stem cell transplant. In DNA form, the CDR3 reads TGTGCCAGCAGTTGGGGGGGCGGTTCCTACGAGCAGTACTTC. Translation: CASSWGGGSYEQYF.